This T cell receptor beta chain comes out of a study of radiation and T cells in renal cell carcinoma. A remark on this clone: The same CDR3 arises from other DNA sequences in this sample as well.

This table comes from immunoSEQ multiplex PCR, and its TCRdb copy is limited to in-frame clones, with some not included. In the table there are under 55,000 clones, about 83% of which are singletons. The time point here: baseline pretreatment blood. Treatment in this sample: 15 Gy SBRT to primary tumor, nephrectomy 4 weeks later. The CDR3 loop spans 11 amino acids. The germline CDR1 and CDR2 sequences are MNHNS and SASEGT. The germline V and J ends were trimmed by 6 bases and 4 bases, with 4 bases remaining between them. Material: blood, obtained from a patient whose treatment included radiotherapy and nephrectomy. This clonotype was obtained from a woman between 70 and 85 years old with renal cell carcinoma. This chain connects TRBV6-1 to TRBJ1-5; no clear D. CDR3: CASSFNQPQHF. CDR3 nucleotide sequence: TGTGCCAGCAGCTTTAATCAGCCCCAGCATTTT.